This TCR beta chain appears in the sequencing data of a study of shared clonotypes between healthy human individuals. Study-wide results and limits: It was anticipated that sequencing depth would influence how many clonotypes donors shared.

Terminally differentiated effector memory CD45RA+ cells were excluded by CCR7 positive selection of CD45RO-negative cells. Sequenced by immunoSEQ multiplex PCR; TCRdb stores in-frame clones only, minus some. The sample has approximately 600,000 clones, 85% to 95% seen once. From germline, CDR1 is LGHNA and CDR2 YNFKEQ. CDR3 length equals 15 residues. Trimming took 5 bases from V and 7 from J; bases not matched to a gene: 14. With regard to this clone: Antigen unknown.

V usage is TRBV4-2 and J usage is TRBJ2-7, with 7 bases identical to TRBD1. The sequenced sample consisted of naive CD8+ T cells sorted from blood. This sequence originates from a woman in her 30s in good health. Written as DNA, the CDR3 is TGTGCCAGCAGCTTCGGGGACAGAGCCCTAATGGAGCAGTACTTC. It encodes CASSFGDRALMEQYF.